This T cell receptor (beta chain) came from a study of blood T cells in healthy people across ages. The amount of total RNA extracted per sample was at least 5.5 micrograms. The V gene lost 1 base and the J gene lost 7 bases, with 8 bases spanning the gap. Per germline, CDR1 LGHDT and CDR2 YNNKEL (reference sequence). The CDR3 totals 12 residues. This clonotype was observed a handful of times. Sample-barcoded 5' priming and a J-beta primer mix drove a second PCR of 7 to 11 cycles. Each CDR3 protein is one row after TCRdb ran MiXCR on the 5' RACE reads. The sample shows roughly 680,000 distinct CDR3 sequences, more than 20% of them seen only once.

This chain joins TRBV3-1 and TRBJ2-7; tentatively, D is TRBD2 (5 bases). The clonotype was recovered from a man between 65 and 85 years old in good health. The material sequenced was blood. The CDR3 loop reads CASSQGEWEQYF. CDR3 DNA sequence: TGTGCCAGCAGCCAAGGGGAGTGGGAGCAGTACTTC.